The 30 T cell receptor beta chains given below trace back to one sample, sequenced in a study of T cell responses to AZD1222 COVID-19 vaccine. Profiling relied on immunoSEQ multiplex PCR, and the TCRdb table lists in-frame clones only, not all of them. The sample records some 140,000 clones, about 90% being singletons. This sample comprised peripheral blood, obtained on day 0 of AZD1222 vaccination. The source of these receptors is an adult in good health.

The rearrangement joins TRBV29-1 to TRBJ1-2; a possible D gene is TRBD1 (5 bases). CDR1 is SQVTM, CDR2 ANQGSEA, per germline. The CDR3 spans 14 residues. V was trimmed by 3 bases and J by 3 bases, leaving 14 bases between them. The DNA for the CDR3 is TGCAGCGTTGAGGGCATAGGGGATTACTATGGCTACACCTTC. Translation gives CSVEGIGDYYGYTF.

The chain links TRBV9 to TRBJ1-1; D ambiguous. Germline values: CDR1 SGDLS, CDR2 YYNGEE. The CDR3 sequence is 14 residues long. V lost 3 bases and J lost 3, with 12 bases in between. The CDR3: CASSATEGYTEAFF. CDR3 nucleotide sequence: TGTGCCAGCAGCGCCACGGAGGGATACACTGAAGCTTTCTTT.

This sequence joins TRBV29-1 and TRBJ2-7; D ambiguous. The CDR3 totals 15 residues. Germline assignment: CDR1 SQVTM and CDR2 ANQGSEA. Trimming left V 4 bases short and J 2 bases short, with 18 bases between. CDR3 protein: CSVAAARIIPYEQYF. The CDR3 region has the DNA TGCAGCGTTGCTGCCGCAAGAATAATTCCCTACGAGCAGTACTTC.

This clone was seen a single time. The chain combines TRBV2 with TRBJ1-6; D call uncertain. The CDR3 has 14 amino acids. V was pared by 3 bases and J by 7 bases, with 10 bases between. In germline, CDR1 is SNHLY, CDR2 FYNNEI. DNA of the CDR3: TGTGCCAGCAGTGACGGTCCGGGGAATTCACCCCTCCACTTT. Translating it yields CASSDGPGNSPLHF.

V gene TRBV7-2 combines with J gene TRBJ2-2; no definite D call. This CDR3 region has 13 residues. The V end was cut by 6 bases, the J end by 5 bases, with 10 bases between. CDR1 and CDR2 from the germline V gene are SGHTA and FQGNSA. The CDR3 bases are TGTGCCAGCAGTTACCTCAGAACCGGGGAGCTGTTTTTT. This codes for CASSYLRTGELFF.

The chain joins TRBV7-8 to TRBJ2-2; 11 nucleotides align to TRBD2. J lost 6 bases, V lost 1 base, and 4 bases had no gene match. CDR1 SGHVS and CDR2 FQNEAQ come from the germline V gene. The CDR3 spans 16 residues. CDR3 amino acids: CASSLVTSGGAGELFF. The CDR3 coding sequence is TGTGCCAGCAGCTTAGTAACTAGCGGGGGTGCCGGGGAGCTGTTTTTT.

The chain carries TRBV24-1 and TRBJ1-3, with D possibly matching TRBD1 (5 bases). CDR3 length: 13 residues. Germline CDR1 and CDR2: KGHDR and SFDVKD. Trimming left V 5 bases short and J 2 bases short, with 6 bases between. CDR3 sequence: CATSGGTGNTIYF. CDR3 nucleotide sequence: TGTGCCACCAGTGGGGGGACTGGAAACACCATATATTTT.

The J gene is TRBJ2-2, the V gene TRBV5-1; 10 bases are a match to TRBD1. Germline V gene lookup returns CDR1 SGHRS and CDR2 YFSETQ. The CDR3 spans 18 residues. Unmatched junction bases numbered 10, after V lost 0 bases and J lost 5 bases. The CDR3 spells CASSLGTGQGRGTGELFF. Here the CDR3 DNA reads TGCGCCAGCAGCTTGGGGACGGGACAGGGGAGAGGGACCGGGGAGCTGTTTTTT. Full variable domain (outside the CDR3, taken from reference TRBV5-1 and TRBJ2-2): KAGVTQTPRYLIKTRGQQVTLSCSPISGHRSVSWYQQTPGQGLQFLFEYFSETQRNKGNFPGRFSGRQFSNSRSEMNVSTLELGDSALYLCASSLGTGQGRGTGELFFGEGSRLTVL.

The CDR3 spells CASSQDRWATNEKLFF. CDR3 nucleotides: TGTGCCAGCAGCCAAGATCGATGGGCAACTAATGAAAAACTGTTTTTT. This sequence joins TRBV14 and TRBJ1-4; D unresolved. This CDR3 region has 16 residues. V shed 0 bases and J shed 0 bases, with 8 bases lying between them. Looked up from germline, CDR1 is SGHDN and CDR2 is FVKESK.

This sequence joins TRBV2 and TRBJ1-5, with 8 nucleotides matching TRBD1. The CDR3 has 16 amino acids. Germline trimming cut 4 bases from V and 0 bases from J; bases unmatched to any gene: 5. Germline V gene lookup returns CDR1 SNHLY and CDR2 FYNNEI. DNA for the CDR3: TGTGCCAGCAGTGGGGGCAGGGGGCTTAGCAATCAGCCCCAGCATTTT. Residues: CASSGGRGLSNQPQHF.

As to this clone: The same CDR3 also results from other DNA sequences found in this sample. V is TRBV5-1 and J is TRBJ2-3; 8 bases match TRBD2. After removal of 4 bases from V and 1 base from J, the junction contained 2 bases not matched to a gene. There are 14 residues in the CDR3. From germline, CDR1 is SGHRS and CDR2 YFSETQ. This chain's CDR3 is CASSLSGGTDTQYF. The CDR3 DNA is TGCGCCAGCAGCCTTAGCGGGGGCACAGATACGCAGTATTTT.

This clone was detected only once. The genes are TRBV3-1 (or the pseudogene TRBV3-2) and TRBJ1-4; D might be TRBD1 (6 bases). The CDR3 consists of 13 residues. Trimming took off 6 bases at V and 7 bases at J, with 12 bases between the two ends. Looked up from germline, CDR1 is LGHDT and CDR2 is YNNKEL (reference sequence). CDR3 sequence: CASSFRGGEKLFF. DNA of the CDR3: TGTGCCAGCAGTTTCAGGGGCGGTGAAAAACTGTTTTTT.

This clone turned up a few times. CDR3 nucleotides: TGTGCCAGCAGCTTGCAGGGGGTCAATTCACCCCTCCACTTT. Its protein is CASSLQGVNSPLHF. This chain links TRBV5-4 with TRBJ1-6; 7 bases match TRBD1. Trimming at V came to 1 base and at J to 7 bases, leaving 2 bases not matched to a gene. The CDR3 extends over 14 amino acids. The germline gives CDR1 SGHNT, CDR2 YYREEE (reference sequence). The whole variable domain, filled in from reference TRBV5-4 and TRBJ1-6, reads ETGVTQSPTHLIKTRGQQVTLRCSSQSGHNTVSWYQQALGQGPQFIFQYYREEENGRGNFPPRFSGLQFPNYSSELNVNALELDDSALYLCASSLQGVNSPLHFGNGTRLTVT.

This clone was observed a single time. A junction end diverges from the germline sequence, so it may reflect a read error. The V and J genes are TRBV7-7 and TRBJ2-3; 11 nucleotides agree with TRBD2. CDR1 is SSHAT and CDR2 is FNYEAQ in the germline V gene (reference sequence). CDR3 length: 17 residues. The CDR3 region is CASSSSQSSGGTDTQYF. CDR3 nucleotides: TGTGCTAGCAGCTCTTCCCAGTCTAGCGGGGGGACAGATACGCAGTATTTT.

The count of this clone is one. The chain is built from TRBV14 and TRBJ1-3; D not certain. The CDR3 totals 15 residues. V was clipped by 2 bases and J by 3 bases, with 11 bases between them. Germline V CDR1 and CDR2: SGHDN, FVKESK. In nucleotides, the CDR3 is TGTGCCAGCAGCCAATCCGGGATCGGTGGAAACACCATATATTTT. It yields the protein CASSQSGIGGNTIYF.

The chain has TRBV29-1 and TRBJ1-1, with D hard to call. Deletions cut 8 bases from V and 3 bases from J, with 13 bases between. In germline, CDR1 is SQVTM, CDR2 ANQGSEA. The CDR3 covers 12 residues. As DNA, the CDR3 is TGCAGCAGCCTGGAGGGAGACACTGAAGCTTTCTTT. This codes for CSSLEGDTEAFF. The entire variable domain, with the rest obtained from reference TRBV29-1 and TRBJ1-1, is as follows: SAVISQKPSRDICQRGTSLTIQCQVDSQVTMMFWYRQQPGQSLTLIATANQGSEATYESGFVIDKFPISRPNLTFSTLTVSNMSPEDSSIYLCSSLEGDTEAFFGQGTRLTVV.

This clone was counted once. The V and J genes are TRBV4-2 and TRBJ1-4; D is unresolved. Trimming cost V 1 base and J 4 bases, with 13 bases left between them. The germline V gene has CDR1 LGHNA and CDR2 YNFKEQ. This CDR3 region has 16 residues. The CDR3 sequence is CASSQVPSRNNEKLFF. CDR3 sequence (DNA): TGTGCCAGCAGCCAAGTCCCCTCTAGGAATAATGAAAAACTGTTTTTT.

This chain joins TRBV6-5 and TRBJ1-1, with D possibly being TRBD1 (6 bases). The V end was cut by 4 bases, the J end by 5 bases, with 11 bases between. The CDR3 is made up of 13 amino acids. Germline V lookup: CDR1 MNHEY, CDR2 SVGAGI. Here the CDR3 reads CASSLTGGTEAFF. The CDR3 DNA sequence: TGTGCCAGCAGTTTGACAGGAGGGACTGAAGCTTTCTTT.

V gene TRBV9 combines with J gene TRBJ1-2, with D perhaps TRBD1 (6 bases). The CDR3 totals 14 residues. V was pared by 3 bases and J by 4 bases, with 13 bases between. Germline V gene lookup returns CDR1 SGDLS and CDR2 YYNGEE. CDR3 DNA sequence: TGTGCCAGCAGCGCTAAAAGGGGGATCTATGGCTACACCTTC. Its translation is CASSAKRGIYGYTF. The variable domain in full, with the rest retrieved from reference TRBV9 and TRBJ1-2, is DSGVTQTPKHLITATGQRVTLRCSPRSGDLSVYWYQQSLDQGLQFLIQYYNGEERAKGNILERFSAQQFPDLHSELNLSSLELGDSALYFCASSAKRGIYGYTFGSGTRLTVV.

The chain links TRBV10-3 to TRBJ2-7; perhaps D is TRBD1 or TRBD2 (5 bases each). V shed 5 bases and J shed 0 bases, with 11 bases lying between them. In germline, CDR1 is ENHRY, CDR2 SYGVKD. The CDR3 contains 14 residues. The DNA of the CDR3 is TGTGCCATCAGTCCGGGGCCTATCTCCTACGAGCAGTACTTC. It yields the protein CAISPGPISYEQYF.

Written as DNA, the CDR3 is TGTGCCACCAGTGATTTGTTGGGACAGGGGAGGAGCGGGGAGCTGTTTTTT. This gives the protein CATSDLLGQGRSGELFF. The rearrangement joins TRBV24-1 to TRBJ2-2; 10 nucleotides line up with TRBD1. V lost 0 bases and J lost 7; bases outside the gene matches: 7. The CDR3 contains 17 residues. The V gene's germline CDR1 is KGHDR and CDR2 SFDVKD.

V and J are TRBV12-5 and TRBJ1-4; 8 bases are shared with TRBD1. Unmatched junction bases numbered 7, after V lost 2 bases and J lost 8 bases. The CDR3 has 15 residues. The germline gives CDR1 LGHNT, CDR2 FRNRAP. The CDR3 DNA is TGTGCTAGTGGTTTGTCTACAGGGGGAGGAGAAAAACTGTTTTTT. Amino acids: CASGLSTGGGEKLFF.

The chain is built from TRBV5-8 and TRBJ2-5; 9 nucleotides line up with TRBD1. V lost 0 bases to trimming and J lost 7 bases; unmatched junction nucleotides: 1. CDR1 and CDR2 (germline): SGHTS, YDEGEE. This CDR3 contains 13 residues. Here the CDR3 DNA reads TGTGCCAGCAGCTTGGCGACAGGGGGGACCCAGTACTTC. It codes for CASSLATGGTQYF. Combining the CDR3 with reference TRBV5-8 and TRBJ2-5 gives the whole variable domain EAGVTQSPTHLIKTRGQQATLRCSPISGHTSVYWYQQALGLGLQFLLWYDEGEERNRGNFPPRFSGRQFPNYSSELNVNALELEDSALYLCASSLATGGTQYFGPGTRLLVL.

This clone was picked up a small number of times. The V call is TRBV7-9, the J call TRBJ2-1; the D is unclear. There are 14 residues in the CDR3. Trimming took 0 bases from V and 8 from J, leaving 11 bases between them. The germline CDR1 and CDR2 sequences are SEHNR and FQNEAQ (reference sequence). DNA for the CDR3: TGTGCCAGCAGCTTAGCGGGTGACTGGGATGAGCAGTTCTTC. Translation gives CASSLAGDWDEQFF.

The gene calls are TRBV5-1 and TRBJ1-2; D perhaps matches TRBD1 (5 bases). The CDR3 has 16 amino acids. The V end was cut by 4 bases, the J end by 0 bases, with 16 bases between. Germline V gene sequence: CDR1 SGHRS, CDR2 YFSETQ. The CDR3 loop is CASSPRDSPANYGYTF. CDR3 bases: TGCGCCAGCAGCCCCCGGGACTCTCCCGCTAACTATGGCTACACCTTC. Complete variable domain (other parts from reference TRBV5-1 and TRBJ1-2): KAGVTQTPRYLIKTRGQQVTLSCSPISGHRSVSWYQQTPGQGLQFLFEYFSETQRNKGNFPGRFSGRQFSNSRSEMNVSTLELGDSALYLCASSPRDSPANYGYTFGSGTRLTVV.

Only one count was recorded for this clone. The V and J genes are TRBV15 and TRBJ1-5, with 9 bases aligning to TRBD1. CDR1 LNHNV and CDR2 YYDKDF come from the germline V gene (reference sequence). V shed 3 bases and J 7 bases; nucleotides not matched to a gene: 10. CDR3 length: 16 residues. The CDR3 spells CATSRIGTGKWQPQHF. The CDR3, as DNA: TGTGCCACCAGCAGGATCGGGACAGGGAAGTGGCAGCCCCAGCATTTT.

This clone was seen a single time. The CDR3 sequence: CASSRGNTIYF. CDR3 DNA sequence: TGTGCCAGCTCAAGGGGAAACACCATATATTTT. The chain employs TRBV6-5 and TRBJ1-3, with D unclear. Trimming cost V 8 bases and J 4 bases, with 6 bases left between them. Germline CDR1 MNHEY, CDR2 SVGAGI. The CDR3 runs to 11 residues.

This chain connects TRBV3-1 (or the pseudogene TRBV3-2) to TRBJ1-6, with TRBD1 matching over 7 bases. Germline values: CDR1 LGHDT, CDR2 YNNKEL (reference sequence). Unmatched junction bases numbered 7, after V lost 7 bases and J lost 7 bases. The CDR3 has 14 residues. CDR3 residues: CASNRQGTNSPLHF. Here the CDR3 DNA reads TGTGCCAGCAACAGACAGGGAACCAATTCACCCCTCCACTTT.

This clone was observed a few times. The rearrangement links TRBV4-3 to TRBJ2-1; the D gene is possibly TRBD1 (6 bases). Trimming shortened V by 8 bases and J by 7 bases, and 24 bases separated the two germline ends. This CDR3 is built from 16 residues. Germline lookup yields CDR1 LGHNA and CDR2 YSLEER. The chain's CDR3 is CASALVTGFVANEQFF. DNA of the CDR3: TGCGCCAGCGCCCTGGTTACAGGGTTTGTTGCTAATGAGCAGTTCTTC.

The chain uses TRBV10-3 and TRBJ1-3; D gene ambiguous. There are 12 residues in the CDR3. The germline V gene has CDR1 ENHRY and CDR2 SYGVKD. The V end lost 6 bases, the J end lost 1 base, and 4 bases lay between the germline ends. CDR3 sequence reads: CAIRGSGNTIYF. CDR3 DNA: TGTGCCATCAGGGGGTCTGGAAACACCATATATTTT.